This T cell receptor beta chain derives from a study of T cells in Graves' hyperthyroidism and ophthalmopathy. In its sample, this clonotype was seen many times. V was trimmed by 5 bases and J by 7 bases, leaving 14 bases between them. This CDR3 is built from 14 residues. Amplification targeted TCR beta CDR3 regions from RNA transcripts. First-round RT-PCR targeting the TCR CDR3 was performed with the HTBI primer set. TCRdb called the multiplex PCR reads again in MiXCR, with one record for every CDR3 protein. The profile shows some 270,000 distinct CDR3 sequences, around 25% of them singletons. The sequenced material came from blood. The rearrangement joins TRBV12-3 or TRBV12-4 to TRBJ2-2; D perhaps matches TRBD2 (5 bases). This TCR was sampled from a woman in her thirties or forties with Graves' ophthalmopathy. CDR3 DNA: TGTGCCAGCAGTATAAAGGCGGGCGGCGGGGAGCTGTTTTTT. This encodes CASSIKAGGGELFF.